Here is one T cell receptor beta chain with its context. This sample was included in a study of blood T cell repertoires in COVID-19. Study overall: Acute and convalescent COVID-19 specimens originated in the United States, Italy and Spain. T cells, B-cell-depleted T cells, or PBMCs provided the cDNA or gDNA that served as material.

As processed by the authors: Estimation of nucleated cell counts relied on the amplification of reference gene primers. Using immunoSEQ multiplex PCR, the repertoire was profiled, and TCRdb retains in-frame clones only, with some absent. The V and J calls and the clone size are those of that table, but D and trimming were determined from the DNA. The sample gives about 160,000 clones, about 80% of which show up once; 5.5% to 7.5% is in the top ten. During active infection, Seattle patients enrolled and were then monitored through disease. The TCR originated in a woman aged 40 to 50 with COVID-19, enrolled during active disease. Material: peripheral blood.

Here the CDR3 DNA reads TGTGCCAGCACCCCTAGCGCAGAATACAATGAGCAGTTCTTC. It encodes CASTPSAEYNEQFF. The chain combines TRBV5-6 with TRBJ2-1; weak D call: TRBD2 (6 bases). This CDR3 comprises 14 residues. Trimming cost V 6 bases and J 4 bases, with 14 bases left between them. CDR1 is SGHDT, CDR2 YYEEEE, per germline.